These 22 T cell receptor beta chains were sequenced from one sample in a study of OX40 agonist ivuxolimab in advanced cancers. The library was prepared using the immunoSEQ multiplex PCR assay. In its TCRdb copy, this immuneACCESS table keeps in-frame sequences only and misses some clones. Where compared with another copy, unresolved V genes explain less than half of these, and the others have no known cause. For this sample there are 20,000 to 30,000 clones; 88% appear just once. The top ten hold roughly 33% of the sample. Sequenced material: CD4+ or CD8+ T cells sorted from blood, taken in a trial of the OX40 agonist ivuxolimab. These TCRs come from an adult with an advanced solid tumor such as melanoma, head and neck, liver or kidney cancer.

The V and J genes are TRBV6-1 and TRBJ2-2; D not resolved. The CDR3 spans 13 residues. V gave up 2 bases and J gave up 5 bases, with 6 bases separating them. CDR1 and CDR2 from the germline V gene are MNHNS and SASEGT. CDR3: CASSEILTGELFF. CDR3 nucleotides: TGTGCCAGCAGTGAAATTCTAACCGGGGAGCTGTTTTTT.

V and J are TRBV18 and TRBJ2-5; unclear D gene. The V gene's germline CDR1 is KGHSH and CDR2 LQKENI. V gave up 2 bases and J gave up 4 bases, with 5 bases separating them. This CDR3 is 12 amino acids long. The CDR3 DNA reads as TGTGCCAGCTCACCAATGGGAGAGACCCAGTACTTC. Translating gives CASSPMGETQYF.

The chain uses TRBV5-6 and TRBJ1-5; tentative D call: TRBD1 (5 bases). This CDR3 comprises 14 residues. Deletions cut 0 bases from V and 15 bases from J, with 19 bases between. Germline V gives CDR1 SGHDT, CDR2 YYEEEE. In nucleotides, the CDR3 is TGTGCCAGCAGCTTGGGAGCTTTGGGGGAAATCCGGCATTTT. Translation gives CASSLGALGEIRHF.

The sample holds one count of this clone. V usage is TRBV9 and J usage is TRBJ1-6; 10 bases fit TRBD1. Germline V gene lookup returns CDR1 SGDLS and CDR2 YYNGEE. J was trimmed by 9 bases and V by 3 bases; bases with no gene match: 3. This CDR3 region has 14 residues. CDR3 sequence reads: CASSDGDRGSPLHF. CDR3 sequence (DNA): TGTGCCAGCAGCGATGGGGACAGGGGTTCACCCCTCCACTTT.

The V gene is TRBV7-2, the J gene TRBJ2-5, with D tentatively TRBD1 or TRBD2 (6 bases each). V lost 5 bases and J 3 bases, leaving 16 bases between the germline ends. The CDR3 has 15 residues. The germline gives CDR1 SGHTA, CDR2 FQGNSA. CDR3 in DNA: TGTGCCAGCAGCCCCCCGGGGGCAAATAAAGAGACCCAGTACTTC. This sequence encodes CASSPPGANKETQYF.

This CDR3 is CASSPGLASYNEQFF. In nucleotides, the CDR3 is TGTGCCAGCAGCCCCGGACTAGCTTCCTACAATGAGCAGTTCTTC. The genes are TRBV6-5 and TRBJ2-1, with 8 nucleotides matching TRBD2. This CDR3 has 15 amino acids. From germline, CDR1 is MNHEY and CDR2 SVGAGI. The J segment lost 1 base and the V segment lost 6 bases, leaving 5 bases of the junction unmatched.

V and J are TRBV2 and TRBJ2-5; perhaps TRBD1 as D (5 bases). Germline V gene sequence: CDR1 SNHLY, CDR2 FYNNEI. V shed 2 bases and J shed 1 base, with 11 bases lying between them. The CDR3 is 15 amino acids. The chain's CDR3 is CASSEQGIVQETQYF. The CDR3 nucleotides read TGTGCCAGCAGTGAACAGGGTATAGTCCAAGAGACCCAGTACTTC.

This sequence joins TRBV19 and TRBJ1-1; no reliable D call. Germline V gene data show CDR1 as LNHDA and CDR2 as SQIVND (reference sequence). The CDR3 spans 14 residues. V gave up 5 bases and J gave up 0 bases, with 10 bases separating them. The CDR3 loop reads CASSSGPLNTEAFF. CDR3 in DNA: TGTGCCAGTAGTTCAGGACCGCTGAACACTGAAGCTTTCTTT. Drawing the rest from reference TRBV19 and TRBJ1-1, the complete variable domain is DGGITQSPKYLFRKEGQNVTLSCEQNLNHDAMYWYRQDPGQGLRLIYYSQIVNDFQKGDIAEGYSVSREKKESFPLTVTSAQKNPTAFYLCASSSGPLNTEAFFGQGTRLTVV.

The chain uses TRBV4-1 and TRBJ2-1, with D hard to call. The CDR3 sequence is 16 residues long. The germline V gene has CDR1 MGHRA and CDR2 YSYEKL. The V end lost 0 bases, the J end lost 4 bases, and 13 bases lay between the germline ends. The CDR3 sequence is CASSQDFGYSYNEQFF. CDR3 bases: TGCGCCAGCAGCCAAGATTTTGGGTATTCATACAATGAGCAGTTCTTC.

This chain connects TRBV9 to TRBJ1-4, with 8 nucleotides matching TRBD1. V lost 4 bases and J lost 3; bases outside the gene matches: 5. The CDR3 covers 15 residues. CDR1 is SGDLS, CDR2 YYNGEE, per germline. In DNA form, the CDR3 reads TGTGCCAGCAGCCGGGGGGACAGGCCTAATGAAAAACTGTTTTTT. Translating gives CASSRGDRPNEKLFF.

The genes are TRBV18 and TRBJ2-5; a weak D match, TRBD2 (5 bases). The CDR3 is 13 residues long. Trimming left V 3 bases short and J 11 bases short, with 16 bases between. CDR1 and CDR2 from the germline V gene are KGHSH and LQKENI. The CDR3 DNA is TGTGCCAGCTCACCCACCCCAGGAGAGCGGCAGTACTTC. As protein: CASSPTPGERQYF.

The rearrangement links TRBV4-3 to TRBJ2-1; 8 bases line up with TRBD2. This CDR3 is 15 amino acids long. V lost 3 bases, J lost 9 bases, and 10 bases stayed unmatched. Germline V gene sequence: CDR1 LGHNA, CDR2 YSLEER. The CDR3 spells CASSQPGLGPSEQFF. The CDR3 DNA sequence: TGCGCCAGCAGCCAGCCGGGACTAGGCCCCAGTGAGCAGTTCTTC.

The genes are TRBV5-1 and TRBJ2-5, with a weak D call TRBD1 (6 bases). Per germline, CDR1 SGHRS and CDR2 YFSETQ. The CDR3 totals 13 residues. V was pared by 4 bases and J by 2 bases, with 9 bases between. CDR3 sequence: CASSGQLQETQYF. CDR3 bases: TGCGCCAGCAGCGGACAGCTACAAGAGACCCAGTACTTC.

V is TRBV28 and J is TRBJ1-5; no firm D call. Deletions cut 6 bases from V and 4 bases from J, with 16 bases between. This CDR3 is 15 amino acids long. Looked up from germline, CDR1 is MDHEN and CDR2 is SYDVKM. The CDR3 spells CASSLSPLINQPQHF. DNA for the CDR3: TGTGCCAGCAGCTTGAGCCCTCTAATTAATCAGCCCCAGCATTTT.

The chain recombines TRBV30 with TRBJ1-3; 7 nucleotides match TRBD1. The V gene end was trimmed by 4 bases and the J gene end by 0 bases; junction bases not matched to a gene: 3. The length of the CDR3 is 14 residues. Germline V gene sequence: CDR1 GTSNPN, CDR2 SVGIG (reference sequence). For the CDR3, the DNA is TGTGCCTGGACACAGGGGAACTCTGGAAACACCATATATTTT. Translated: CAWTQGNSGNTIYF.

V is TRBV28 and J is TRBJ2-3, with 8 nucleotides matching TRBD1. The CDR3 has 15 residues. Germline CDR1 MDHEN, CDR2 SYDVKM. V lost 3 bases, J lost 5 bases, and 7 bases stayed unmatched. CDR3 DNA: TGTGCCAGCAGTTTTATCGGGACAGGTGGAGATACGCAGTATTTT. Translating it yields CASSFIGTGGDTQYF. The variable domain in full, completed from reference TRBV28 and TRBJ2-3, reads DVKVTQSSRYLVKRTGEKVFLECVQDMDHENMFWYRQDPGLGLRLIYFSYDVKMKEKGDIPEGYSVSREKKERFSLILESASTNQTSMYLCASSFIGTGGDTQYFGPGTRLTVL.

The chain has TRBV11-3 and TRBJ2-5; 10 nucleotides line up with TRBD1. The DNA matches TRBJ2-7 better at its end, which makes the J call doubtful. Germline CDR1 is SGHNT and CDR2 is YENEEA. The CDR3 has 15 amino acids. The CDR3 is CASSLTGTGAYEQYF. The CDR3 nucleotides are TGTGCCAGCAGCTTAACCGGGACAGGGGCCTACGAGCAGTACTTC.

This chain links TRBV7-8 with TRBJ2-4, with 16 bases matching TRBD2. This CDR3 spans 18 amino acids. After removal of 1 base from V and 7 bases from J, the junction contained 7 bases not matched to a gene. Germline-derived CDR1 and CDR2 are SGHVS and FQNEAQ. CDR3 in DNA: TGTGCCAGCAGCTTAGGAGGGACTAGCGGGGGGGAAGGCAACATTCAGTACTTC. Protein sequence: CASSLGGTSGGEGNIQYF.

The CDR3: CASSRTSGLSSYNEQFF. The CDR3, as DNA: TGTGCCAGCAGCCGGACTAGCGGGCTGAGCTCCTACAATGAGCAGTTCTTC. This chain uses TRBV11-1 with TRBJ2-1, with 11 positions matching TRBD2. The CDR3 is made up of 17 amino acids. The germline V gene has CDR1 SGHAT and CDR2 FQDESV (reference sequence). The trim removed 5 bases at V and 0 bases at J, leaving 6 bases unmatched.

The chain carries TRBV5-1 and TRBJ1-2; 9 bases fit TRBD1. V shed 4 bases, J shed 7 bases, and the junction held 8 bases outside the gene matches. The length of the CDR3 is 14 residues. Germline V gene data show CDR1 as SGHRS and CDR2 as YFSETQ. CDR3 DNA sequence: TGCGCCAGCAGCCCAGGACAGGGGAGTGGTGGCTACACCTTC. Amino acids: CASSPGQGSGGYTF.

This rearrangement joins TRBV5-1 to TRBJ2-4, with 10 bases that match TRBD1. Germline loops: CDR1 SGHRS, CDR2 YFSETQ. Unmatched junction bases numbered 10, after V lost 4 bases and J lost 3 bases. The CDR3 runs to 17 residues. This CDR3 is CASSRDRGMGSKNIQYF. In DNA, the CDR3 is TGCGCCAGCAGCAGGGACAGGGGAATGGGAAGCAAAAACATTCAGTACTTC.

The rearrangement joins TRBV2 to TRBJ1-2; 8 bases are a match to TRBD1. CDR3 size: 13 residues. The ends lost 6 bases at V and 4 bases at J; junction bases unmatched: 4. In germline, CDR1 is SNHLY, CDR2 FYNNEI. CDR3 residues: CASRGQALYGYTF. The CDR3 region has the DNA TGTGCCAGCAGGGGACAGGCACTCTATGGCTACACCTTC.